One and the same sample provided the 32 T cell receptor beta chains below, sequenced in a study of blood T cell repertoires in COVID-19. The method was immunoSEQ multiplex PCR; TCRdb's version includes in-frame clones alone and lacks a portion of them. The sample lists 130,000 to 150,000 clones, 80% seen once, with approximately 12% in the top ten. Sequenced input: peripheral blood. Every receptor here comes from a man in his 60s with active or convalescent COVID-19.

This clone was detected a few times. The same CDR3 can be traced to other DNA sequences in this sample. The chain links TRBV7-3 to TRBJ2-7; the match to TRBD2 covers 9 bases. Germline V CDR1 and CDR2: SGHTA, FQGTGA. With 2 bases clipped from V and 1 base from J, the junction kept 3 bases outside the gene matches. CDR3 size: 15 residues. CDR3 sequence: CASSLGLAGSYEQYF. In nucleotides, the CDR3 is TGTGCCAGCAGCTTAGGGCTAGCGGGATCCTACGAGCAGTACTTC.

This rearrangement joins TRBV7-8 to TRBJ2-7; 7 bases map to TRBD2. This CDR3 has 14 amino acids. Germline assignment: CDR1 SGHVS and CDR2 FQNEAQ. Germline trimming cut 4 bases from V and 0 bases from J; bases unmatched to any gene: 3. This CDR3 reads CASSWRENSYEQYF. The CDR3 bases are TGTGCCAGCAGCTGGCGGGAGAACTCCTACGAGCAGTACTTC.

The rearrangement links TRBV12-3 or TRBV12-4 to TRBJ1-3; possibly TRBD1 for D (5 bases). V gave up 8 bases and J gave up 3 bases, with 11 bases separating them. The CDR3 has 13 residues. Here the CDR3 reads CASDAGLGNTIYF. The DNA for the CDR3 is TGTGCCAGCGACGCGGGGCTTGGAAACACCATATATTTT.

V is TRBV15 and J is TRBJ1-4, with D unresolved. Germline CDR1 is LNHNV and CDR2 is YYDKDF (reference sequence). The CDR3 has 14 residues. V lost 3 bases and J 0 bases, leaving 5 bases between the germline ends. The CDR3 DNA follows: TGTGCCACCAGCAGGAGGGCAACTAATGAAAAACTGTTTTTT. Its translation: CATSRRATNEKLFF.

V and J are TRBV5-1 and TRBJ2-7; the D gene is possibly TRBD2 (6 bases). The CDR3 runs 13 residues. The V and J ends lost 4 bases and 7 bases respectively, with 15 bases between them. The germline CDR1 and CDR2 sequences are SGHRS and YFSETQ. Here the CDR3 DNA reads TGCGCCAGCAGCCGAGGGGCGGGGACGGAGCAGTACTTC. This translates into CASSRGAGTEQYF.

The chain carries TRBV6-5 and TRBJ1-2; 11 nucleotides match TRBD1. From germline, CDR1 is MNHEY and CDR2 SVGAGI. The J segment lost 1 base and the V segment lost 6 bases, leaving 1 base of the junction unmatched. The CDR3 runs to 14 residues. The CDR3 loop reads CASRGQGGNYGYTF. In DNA form, the CDR3 reads TGTGCCAGCAGGGGACAGGGGGGTAACTATGGCTACACCTTC.

V and J are TRBV29-1 and TRBJ1-1, with TRBD1 matching over 7 bases. The J segment lost 1 base and the V segment lost 7 bases, leaving 12 bases of the junction unmatched. Germline V gene sequence: CDR1 SQVTM, CDR2 ANQGSEA. The CDR3 has 15 residues. CDR3 sequence: CSARRGGTRNTEAFF. The CDR3 DNA reads as TGCAGCGCACGCCGAGGGGGCACGAGGAACACTGAAGCTTTCTTT.

V gene TRBV19 combines with J gene TRBJ2-3; 8 positions agree with TRBD1. CDR1 is LNHDA and CDR2 is SQIVND in the germline V gene (reference sequence). This CDR3 region has 16 residues. V shed 1 base and J 1 base; nucleotides not matched to a gene: 4. The CDR3 loop is CASSIVLTGGTDTQYF. The CDR3 coding sequence is TGTGCCAGTAGTATAGTTTTGACAGGGGGCACAGATACGCAGTATTTT.

This chain links TRBV7-8 with TRBJ2-7; D is unclear. In germline, CDR1 is SGHVS, CDR2 FQNEAQ. CDR3 length equals 12 residues. V dropped 2 bases and J dropped 6 bases, with 8 bases sitting between them. CDR3 sequence: CASSLPFGEQYF. CDR3 in DNA: TGTGCCAGCAGCTTACCATTCGGCGAGCAGTACTTC.

V usage is TRBV5-3 and J usage is TRBJ2-7, with 7 bases fitting TRBD1. TRBV5-3 is known as an ORF, though its function is uncertain. J gave up 0 bases and V 3 bases, and 6 bases lay outside the gene matches. This CDR3 has 15 residues. CDR3 amino acids: CARSSAGTDSYEQYF. Written as DNA, the CDR3 is TGTGCCAGAAGCTCGGCCGGGACAGACTCCTACGAGCAGTACTTC.

V is TRBV5-1 and J is TRBJ2-5; tentative D call: TRBD1 (6 bases). Germline CDR1 and CDR2: SGHRS and YFSETQ. Between the trimmed V and J ends, which lost 5 bases and 2 bases, there was a span of 13 bases. The CDR3 has 14 amino acids. The CDR3 spells CASSRGQLQETQYF. The CDR3 coding sequence is TGCGCCAGCAGTCGCGGACAGCTTCAAGAGACCCAGTACTTC.

V gene TRBV2 combines with J gene TRBJ2-7; TRBD1 agrees at 7 bases. V trimming: 4 bases; J trimming: 7 bases; junction bases outside the gene matches: 7. The CDR3 sequence is 13 residues long. Looked up from germline, CDR1 is SNHLY and CDR2 is FYNNEI. CDR3 in DNA: TGTGCCAGCAGTGCTCTACCACAGGGGGAGCAGTACTTC. It translates to CASSALPQGEQYF.

The chain employs TRBV2 and TRBJ2-2, with D possibly matching TRBD1 (5 bases). CDR3 length: 13 residues. Trimming left V 5 bases short and J 1 base short, with 5 bases between. Germline-derived CDR1 and CDR2 are SNHLY and FYNNEI. The CDR3 loop is CASSTGNTGELFF. The CDR3 region has the DNA TGTGCCAGCAGTACAGGGAACACCGGGGAGCTGTTTTTT.

This sequence joins TRBV24-1 and TRBJ2-7, with 10 bases that match TRBD2. The germline CDR1 and CDR2 sequences are KGHDR and SFDVKD. The ends lost 3 bases at V and 9 bases at J; junction bases unmatched: 10. CDR3 size: 15 residues. CDR3 loop: CATSDTGTSAGGQYF. The DNA for the CDR3 is TGTGCCACCAGTGATACGGGGACTAGCGCTGGGGGGCAGTACTTC.

This clone occurred once. The rearrangement uses TRBV7-2 and TRBJ1-3; 8 bases fit TRBD1. CDR1 and CDR2 (germline): SGHTA, FQGNSA. CDR3 length: 14 residues. Losses at the gene ends were 5 bases for V and 5 bases for J; bases not matched to a gene: 5. CDR3 sequence (DNA): TGTGCCAGCAGCGCCAGGACAGGGAGAAACACCATATATTTT. Translating gives CASSARTGRNTIYF.

J is TRBJ1-1 and V is TRBV5-4; TRBD1 might be the D (5 bases). The CDR3 has 15 residues. V lost 4 bases to trimming and J lost 0 bases, with 13 bases between them. The germline V gene has CDR1 SGHNT and CDR2 YYREEE (reference sequence). The CDR3, as DNA: TGTGCCAGCAGCCCAAAACAGGAGCTGAACACTGAAGCTTTCTTT. Translating gives CASSPKQELNTEAFF. Variable domain in full (rest from reference TRBV5-4 and TRBJ1-1): ETGVTQSPTHLIKTRGQQVTLRCSSQSGHNTVSWYQQALGQGPQFIFQYYREEENGRGNFPPRFSGLQFPNYSSELNVNALELDDSALYLCASSPKQELNTEAFFGQGTRLTVV.

This CDR3 is CASIPSSARGPYNEQFF. The CDR3 coding sequence is TGTGCCAGCATCCCCTCTAGCGCTCGAGGTCCCTACAATGAGCAGTTCTTC. The chain links TRBV6-2 or TRBV6-3 to TRBJ2-1; tentative D call: TRBD2 (6 bases). V lost 7 bases to trimming and J lost 2 bases, with 21 bases between them. Germline lookup yields CDR1 MNHEY and CDR2 SVGEGT. This CDR3 region has 17 residues.

V usage is TRBV5-6 and J usage is TRBJ2-5; perhaps TRBD1 as D (7 bases). CDR1 is SGHDT, CDR2 YYEEEE, per germline. Trimming removed 2 bases from V and 2 bases from J, with 16 bases in between. This CDR3 has 16 amino acids. The CDR3 here is CASSFFAGGNQETQYF. Here the CDR3 DNA reads TGTGCCAGCAGCTTTTTTGCAGGGGGGAATCAAGAGACCCAGTACTTC. Supplemented by reference TRBV5-6 and TRBJ2-5, the full variable domain reads DAGVTQSPTHLIKTRGQQVTLRCSPKSGHDTVSWYQQALGQGPQFIFQYYEEEERQRGNFPDRFSGHQFPNYSSELNVNALLLGDSALYLCASSFFAGGNQETQYFGPGTRLLVL.

This chain joins TRBV18 and TRBJ2-1, with 8 bases that match TRBD1. V lost 1 base and J lost 8; bases outside the gene matches: 4. CDR3 length equals 14 residues. CDR1 and CDR2 (germline): KGHSH, LQKENI. CDR3 amino acids: CASSPLQGADEQFF. The CDR3 DNA reads as TGTGCCAGCTCACCACTTCAGGGGGCAGATGAGCAGTTCTTC.

DNA of the CDR3: TGTGCCAGCACCCGAAGGGAGACTGAAGCTTTCTTT. Encoded protein: CASTRRETEAFF. The rearrangement links TRBV28 to TRBJ1-1; no reliable D call. This CDR3 contains 12 residues. V gave up 7 bases and J gave up 5 bases, with 11 bases separating them. Germline-derived CDR1 and CDR2 are MDHEN and SYDVKM.

The chain employs TRBV4-3 and TRBJ2-5; D gene uncertain. Deletions cut 0 bases from V and 4 bases from J, with 6 bases between. Per the germline V gene, CDR1 is LGHNA and CDR2 is YSLEER. The CDR3 covers 13 residues. The CDR3 spells CASSQDLRETQYF. DNA of the CDR3: TGCGCCAGCAGCCAAGATCTTAGAGAGACCCAGTACTTC.

This clone was seen a few times. The V gene is TRBV15, the J gene TRBJ2-1, with 8 bases lining up with TRBD2. V was clipped by 7 bases and J by 9 bases; unmatched bases: 8. Germline-derived CDR1 and CDR2 are LNHNV and YYDKDF (reference sequence). The CDR3 runs 13 residues. This CDR3 reads CATTPVAGSEQFF. CDR3 nucleotide sequence: TGTGCCACCACTCCAGTAGCGGGGAGTGAGCAGTTCTTC.

The chain recombines TRBV7-9 with TRBJ2-1, with D maybe TRBD1 (5 bases). The CDR3 is made up of 12 amino acids. Germline V gene lookup returns CDR1 SEHNR and CDR2 FQNEAQ (reference sequence). The CDR3 nucleotides read TGTGTTCACAGGAGTCTCAACAATGAGCAGTTCTTC. Translation gives CVHRSLNNEQFF.

This chain joins TRBV5-4 and TRBJ2-4, with TRBD1 as a possible D gene (6 bases). Germline V CDR1 and CDR2: SGHNT, YYREEE (reference sequence). Trimming took 2 bases from V and 0 from J, leaving 9 bases between them. This CDR3 comprises 15 residues. The CDR3 is CASSLRTEAKNIQYF. CDR3 coding DNA: TGTGCCAGCAGCTTACGGACAGAAGCCAAAAACATTCAGTACTTC.

The rearrangement links TRBV27 to TRBJ1-5; 7 nucleotides match TRBD1. The CDR3 is made up of 13 amino acids. V lost 8 bases to trimming and J lost 4 bases; unmatched junction nucleotides: 5. Germline CDR1 reads MNHEY; CDR2 reads SMNVEV (reference sequence). CDR3 nucleotide sequence: TGTGCCAGCGGGGACAGCCGAAATCAGCCCCAGCATTTT. Protein sequence: CASGDSRNQPQHF.

This clone appeared a few times. The CDR3 DNA is TGTGCCAGCAGCTTTAATGGGGGGTATAGCAATCAGCCCCAGCATTTT. This gives the protein CASSFNGGYSNQPQHF. This chain joins TRBV5-8 and TRBJ1-5, with a tentative D call TRBD1 (5 bases). In germline, CDR1 is SGHTS, CDR2 YDEGEE. The CDR3 contains 16 residues. Trimming took 2 bases from V and 0 from J, leaving 12 bases between them.

This chain joins TRBV7-3 and TRBJ1-2, with 7 bases fitting TRBD1. V shed 1 base, J shed 6 bases, and the junction held 5 bases outside the gene matches. CDR1 is SGHTA and CDR2 is FQGTGA in the germline V gene. This CDR3 comprises 14 residues. The CDR3 region has the DNA TGTGCCAGCAGCTTAAACCGGCAGGGGGATGGCTACACCTTC. Its protein product is CASSLNRQGDGYTF. Complete variable domain (other parts from reference TRBV7-3 and TRBJ1-2): GAGVSQTPSNKVTEKGKYVELRCDPISGHTALYWYRQSLGQGPEFLIYFQGTGAADDSGLPNDRFFAVRPEGSVSTLKIQRTERGDSAVYLCASSLNRQGDGYTFGSGTRLTVV.

The rearrangement links TRBV27 to TRBJ2-3; TRBD2 might be the D (6 bases). This CDR3 region has 14 residues. Trimming took 9 bases from V and 1 from J, leaving 14 bases between them. Germline-derived CDR1 and CDR2 are MNHEY and SMNVEV (reference sequence). The CDR3 DNA reads as TGTGCCAGTACCCAGACGGGGGGCACAGATACGCAGTATTTT. Protein sequence: CASTQTGGTDTQYF.

This chain joins TRBV12-3 or TRBV12-4 and TRBJ1-2; no clear D. The CDR3 consists of 13 residues. V dropped 6 bases and J dropped 4 bases, with 12 bases sitting between them. CDR3 nucleotide sequence: TGTGCCAGCAGACCAGTCGCCTCCTATGGCTACACCTTC. Translation: CASRPVASYGYTF.

This clone occurred a few times. V is TRBV2 and J is TRBJ1-2, with TRBD1 as a possible D gene (6 bases). The CDR3 sequence is 13 residues long. Germline CDR1 and CDR2: SNHLY and FYNNEI. Trimming left V 2 bases short and J 12 bases short, with 16 bases between. CDR3 bases: TGTGCCAGCAGTGAATCGGGGGGCCGTGGGGACACCTTC. Its protein product is CASSESGGRGDTF.

The chain uses TRBV7-9 and TRBJ1-4; TRBD1 agrees at 9 bases. Germline CDR1 is SEHNR and CDR2 is FQNEAQ (reference sequence). The CDR3 extends over 16 amino acids. Trimming cost V 6 bases and J 1 base; bases outside gene matches: 6. The CDR3 reads CASRRDRVGTNEKLFF. For the CDR3, the DNA is TGTGCCAGCAGGCGGGACAGGGTCGGAACTAATGAAAAACTGTTTTTT.

This clone showed up just a few times. V and J are TRBV5-4 and TRBJ2-5; the D gene is possibly TRBD1 (6 bases). Trimming shortened V by 4 bases and J by 5 bases, and 15 bases separated the two germline ends. The CDR3 extends over 14 amino acids. Germline values: CDR1 SGHNT, CDR2 YYREEE (reference sequence). In DNA, the CDR3 is TGTGCCAGCAGCGGGGGACAATACCTGGAGACCCAGTACTTC. Its translation is CASSGGQYLETQYF.